The TCR beta chain under discussion was sequenced for a study of PD-1 blockade in classical Hodgkin lymphoma. Broader study findings: CD4+ but not CD8+ TCR diversity rose significantly by C4D1.

This clone appeared a single time. Its antigen remains unknown. Clones were sequenced by immunoSEQ multiplex PCR, and TCRdb holds only the in-frame ones, with some missing. The sample yields about 4,000 clones, around three quarters seen once. V gave up 6 bases and J gave up 7 bases; unmatched junction bases: 18. CDR1 and CDR2 (germline): SGHRS, YFSETQ. The CDR3 loop spans 16 amino acids. As to time point: cycle 4 day 1 (C4D1), after 6 weeks of nivolumab. No patient escaped relapse after autologous stem cell transplantation, and brentuximab vedotin exposure varied. Isolation of CD8+ T cells from thawed PBMCs used magnetic negative selection.

This sequence joins TRBV5-1 and TRBJ2-7, with 8 bases that match TRBD2. This receptor was taken from a human donor with classical Hodgkin lymphoma. Sequences were derived from CD8+ T cells from blood, sampled before the fourth cycle of nivolumab. The DNA of the CDR3 is TGCGCCAGCACCCCGGGGGGGGACTATACCATTAGGGAGCAGTACTTC. It encodes CASTPGGDYTIREQYF.